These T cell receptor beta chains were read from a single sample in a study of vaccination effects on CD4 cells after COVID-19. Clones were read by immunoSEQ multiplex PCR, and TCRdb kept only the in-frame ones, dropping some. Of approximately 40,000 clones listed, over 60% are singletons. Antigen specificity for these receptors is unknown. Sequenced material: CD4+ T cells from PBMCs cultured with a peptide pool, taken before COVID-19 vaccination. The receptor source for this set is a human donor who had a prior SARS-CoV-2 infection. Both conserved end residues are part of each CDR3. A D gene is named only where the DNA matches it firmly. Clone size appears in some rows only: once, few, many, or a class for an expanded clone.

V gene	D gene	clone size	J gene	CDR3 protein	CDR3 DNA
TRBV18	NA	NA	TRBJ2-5	CASSSGQETQYF	TGTGCCAGCTCGTCTGGCCAAGAGACCCAGTACTTC
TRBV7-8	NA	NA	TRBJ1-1	CASSLGQANTEAFF	TGTGCCAGCAGCTTAGGACAGGCGAACACTGAAGCTTTCTTT
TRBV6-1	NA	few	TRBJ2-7	CASSEAPDSYYEQYF	TGTGCCAGCAGTGAAGCCCCGGACAGTTACTACGAGCAGTACTTC
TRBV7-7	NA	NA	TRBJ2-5	CASSLLGGSQETQYF	TGTGCTAGCAGCTTATTAGGCGGGTCCCAAGAGACCCAGTACTTC
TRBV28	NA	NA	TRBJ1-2	CASSLWAGVYGYTF	TGTGCCAGCAGTTTATGGGCAGGGGTCTATGGCTACACCTTC
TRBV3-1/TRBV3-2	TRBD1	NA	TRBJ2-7	CASSQRGQGLGRQYF	TGTGCCAGCAGCCAGAGAGGACAGGGGCTTGGTCGACAGTACTTC
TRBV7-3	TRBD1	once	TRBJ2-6	CASSPWVGGAFGANVLTF	TGTGCCAGCAGCCCCTGGGTAGGGGGCGCGTTTGGGGCCAACGTCCTGACTTTC
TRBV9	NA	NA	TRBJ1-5	CASSAGNNQPQHF	TGTGCCAGCAGCGCAGGAAACAATCAGCCCCAGCATTTT
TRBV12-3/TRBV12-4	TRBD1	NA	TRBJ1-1	CASSQTGDTEAFF	TGTGCCAGCAGTCAGACAGGGGACACTGAAGCTTTCTTT
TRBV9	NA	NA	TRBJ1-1	CASSVVESGEAFF	TGTGCCAGCAGCGTAGTGGAGTCAGGGGAAGCTTTCTTT
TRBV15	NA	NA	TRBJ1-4	CATSGRETTNEKLFF	TGTGCCACCAGCGGCCGGGAGACAACTAATGAAAAACTGTTTTTT
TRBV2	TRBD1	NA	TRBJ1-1	CASNTGGPDTEAFF	TGTGCCAGCAACACAGGGGGCCCGGACACTGAAGCTTTCTTT
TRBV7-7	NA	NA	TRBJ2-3	CASSLGGVGDTQYF	TGTGCTAGCAGCTTAGGCGGGGTGGGAGATACGCAGTATTTT
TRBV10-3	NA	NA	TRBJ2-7	CAISRTETYEQYF	TGTGCCATCAGCCGGACAGAAACCTACGAGCAGTACTTC
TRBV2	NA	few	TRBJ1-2	CASKFQGSRYGYTF	TGTGCCAGCAAGTTTCAGGGTTCGAGGTATGGCTACACCTTC
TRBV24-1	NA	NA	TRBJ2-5	CATSPSFATGPETQYF	TGTGCCACCAGTCCGTCGTTCGCTACAGGGCCAGAGACCCAGTACTTC
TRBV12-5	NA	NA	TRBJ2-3	CASGLGGIDTQYF	TGTGCTAGTGGTTTAGGCGGGATAGATACGCAGTATTTT
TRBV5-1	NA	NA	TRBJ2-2	CASSLAGQGTAGELFF	TGCGCCAGCAGCTTGGCCGGGCAGGGTACGGCCGGGGAGCTGTTTTTT
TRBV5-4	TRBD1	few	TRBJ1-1	CASSTDTGTGGAGEAFF	TGTGCCAGCAGCACAGACACCGGGACAGGGGGCGCCGGTGAAGCTTTCTTT
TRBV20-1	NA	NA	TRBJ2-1	CSASLSAGTTYNEQFF	TGCAGTGCTAGTTTGTCGGCCGGGACGACTTACAATGAGCAGTTCTTC
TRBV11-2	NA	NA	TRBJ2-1	CASSESRPTNNEQFF	TGTGCCAGCAGCGAATCGCGGCCTACGAACAATGAGCAGTTCTTC
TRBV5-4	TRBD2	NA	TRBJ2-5	CASSSSGGNQETQYF	TGTGCCAGCAGTTCTAGCGGGGGAAACCAAGAGACCCAGTACTTC
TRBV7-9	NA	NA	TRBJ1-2	CASSLPRGTAPGAGYTF	TGTGCCAGCAGCCTTCCACGGGGGACGGCGCCGGGAGCTGGCTACACCTTC
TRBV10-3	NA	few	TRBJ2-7	CAISESRTVGDEQYF	TGTGCCATCAGTGAGTCGAGGACCGTAGGCGACGAGCAGTACTTC
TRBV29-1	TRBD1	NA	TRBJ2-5	CSVEGLGGYQETQYF	TGCAGCGTTGAAGGCCTAGGGGGCTACCAAGAGACCCAGTACTTC
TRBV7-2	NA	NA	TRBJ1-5	CASSLFSSRNQPQHF	TGTGCCAGCAGCTTATTCAGTTCTCGCAATCAGCCCCAGCATTTT
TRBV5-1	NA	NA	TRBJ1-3	CASSLVGNSGNTIYF	TGCGCCAGCAGCTTGGTTGGTAACTCTGGAAACACCATATATTTT
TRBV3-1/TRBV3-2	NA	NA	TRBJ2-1	CASSLLESEQFF	TGTGCCAGCAGCCTCCTAGAGAGTGAGCAGTTCTTC
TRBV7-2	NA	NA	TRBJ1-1	CASSADSYTEAFF	TGTGCCAGCAGCGCAGACAGCTACACTGAAGCTTTCTTT
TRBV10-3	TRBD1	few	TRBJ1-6	CAISEDQGAWNSPLHF	TGTGCCATCAGTGAGGACCAGGGGGCCTGGAATTCACCCCTCCACTTT
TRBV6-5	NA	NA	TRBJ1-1	CASSLTNPRAFF	TGTGCCAGCAGTCTCACGAACCCGAGGGCTTTCTTT
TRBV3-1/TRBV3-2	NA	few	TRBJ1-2	CASSPLPPPSSLGYTF	TGTGCCAGCAGCCCTCTGCCCCCCCCATCCTCCCTGGGCTACACCTTC
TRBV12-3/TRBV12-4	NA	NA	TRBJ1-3	CASSLNGNTIYF	TGTGCCAGCAGTTTAAATGGAAACACCATATATTTT
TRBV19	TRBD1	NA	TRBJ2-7	CASSAWTGALGREQYF	TGTGCCAGTAGTGCCTGGACAGGGGCTCTCGGAAGGGAGCAGTACTTC
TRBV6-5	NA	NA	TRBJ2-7	CASSYFGDTLAYEQYF	TGTGCCAGCAGTTACTTCGGGGACACCCTCGCCTACGAGCAGTACTTC
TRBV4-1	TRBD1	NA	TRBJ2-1	CASSQGQGAWNEQFF	TGCGCCAGCAGCCAAGGACAGGGGGCGTGGAATGAGCAGTTCTTC
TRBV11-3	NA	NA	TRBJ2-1	CASSVEQATGEVNEQFF	TGTGCCAGCAGCGTAGAGCAGGCTACGGGAGAGGTCAATGAGCAGTTCTTC
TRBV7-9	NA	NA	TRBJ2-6	CASSSNRVVSSRANVLTF	TGTGCCAGCAGCTCGAACAGGGTTGTGAGTTCTCGGGCCAACGTCCTGACTTTC
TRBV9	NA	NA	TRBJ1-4	CASSVGTTGGKLFF	TGTGCCAGCAGCGTAGGGACAACGGGTGGAAAACTGTTTTTT
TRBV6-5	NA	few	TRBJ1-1	CASRVDTEAFF	TGTGCCAGCAGGGTGGACACTGAAGCTTTCTTT
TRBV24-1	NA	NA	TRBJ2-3	CATSLRETGTDTQYF	TGTGCCACCAGTCTGAGAGAAACGGGCACAGATACGCAGTATTTT
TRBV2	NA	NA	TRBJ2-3	CASGYSTDTQYF	TGTGCCAGCGGTTATTCGACAGATACGCAGTATTTT